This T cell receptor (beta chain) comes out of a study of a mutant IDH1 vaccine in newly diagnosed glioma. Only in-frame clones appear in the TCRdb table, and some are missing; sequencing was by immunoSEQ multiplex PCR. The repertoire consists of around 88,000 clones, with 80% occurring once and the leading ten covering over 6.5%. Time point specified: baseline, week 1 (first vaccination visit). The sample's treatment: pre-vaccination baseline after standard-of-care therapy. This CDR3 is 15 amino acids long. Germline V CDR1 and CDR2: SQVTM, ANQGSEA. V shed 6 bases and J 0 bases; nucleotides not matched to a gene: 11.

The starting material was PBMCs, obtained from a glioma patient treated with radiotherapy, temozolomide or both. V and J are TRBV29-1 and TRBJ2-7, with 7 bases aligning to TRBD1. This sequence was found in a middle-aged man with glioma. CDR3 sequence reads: CSVKLGQASSYEQYF. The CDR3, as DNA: TGCAGCGTGAAGCTTGGACAGGCTAGCTCCTACGAGCAGTACTTC.